The clone carrying this T cell receptor beta chain was found a few times. TCRdb ran MiXCR on the 5' RACE reads and lists one entry per CDR3 protein. The table lists about 350,000 distinct CDR3 sequences, approximately 13% of them singletons, with about 3% in the top ten. This sample was included in a study of T cells after yellow fever vaccination. This CDR3 has 14 residues. Germline V gene data show CDR1 as SGHRS and CDR2 as YFSETQ. V gave up 4 bases and J gave up 7 bases; unmatched junction bases: 6. The source was CD4+ T cells sorted from PBMCs, collected 15 days after the yellow fever booster vaccination. This sequence joins TRBV5-1 and TRBJ1-4, with 8 bases matching TRBD1. This TCR was recovered from a man between 18 and 29 years old who received the YFV17D yellow fever vaccine. The CDR3 loop is CASSGGQVPEKLFF. CDR3 coding DNA: TGCGCCAGCAGCGGGGGACAGGTCCCTGAAAAACTGTTTTTT.